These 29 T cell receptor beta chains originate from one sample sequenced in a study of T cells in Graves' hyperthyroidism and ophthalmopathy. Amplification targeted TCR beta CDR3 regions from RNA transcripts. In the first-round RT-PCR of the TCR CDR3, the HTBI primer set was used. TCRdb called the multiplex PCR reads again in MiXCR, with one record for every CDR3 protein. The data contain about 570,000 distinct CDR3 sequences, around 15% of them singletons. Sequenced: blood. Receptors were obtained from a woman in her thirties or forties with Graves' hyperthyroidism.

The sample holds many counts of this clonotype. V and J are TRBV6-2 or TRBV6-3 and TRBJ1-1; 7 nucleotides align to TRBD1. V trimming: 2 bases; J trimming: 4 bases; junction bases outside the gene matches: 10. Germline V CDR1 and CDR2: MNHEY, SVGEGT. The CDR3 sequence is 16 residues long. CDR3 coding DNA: TGTGCCAGCAGTTACACAGGGGACGGTTTACCCACTGAAGCTTTCTTT. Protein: CASSYTGDGLPTEAFF.

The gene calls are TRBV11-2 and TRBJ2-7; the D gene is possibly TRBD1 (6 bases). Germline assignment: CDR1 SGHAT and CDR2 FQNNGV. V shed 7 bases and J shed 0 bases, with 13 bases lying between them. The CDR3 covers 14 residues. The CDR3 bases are TGTGCCAGCACTCGGACAGAGAGCTCCTACGAGCAGTACTTC. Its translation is CASTRTESSYEQYF.

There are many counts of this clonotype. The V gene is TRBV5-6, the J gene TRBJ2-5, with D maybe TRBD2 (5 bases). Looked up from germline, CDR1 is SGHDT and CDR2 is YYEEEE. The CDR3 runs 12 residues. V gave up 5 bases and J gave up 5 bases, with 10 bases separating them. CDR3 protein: CASRGSGETQYF. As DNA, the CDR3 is TGTGCCAGCAGAGGGAGTGGGGAGACCCAGTACTTC.

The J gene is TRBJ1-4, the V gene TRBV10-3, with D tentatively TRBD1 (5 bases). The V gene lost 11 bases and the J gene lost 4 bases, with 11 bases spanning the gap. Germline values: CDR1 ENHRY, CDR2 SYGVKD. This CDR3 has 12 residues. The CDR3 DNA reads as TGTGCCGCATCGGACATTAATGAAAAACTGTTTTTT. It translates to CAASDINEKLFF.

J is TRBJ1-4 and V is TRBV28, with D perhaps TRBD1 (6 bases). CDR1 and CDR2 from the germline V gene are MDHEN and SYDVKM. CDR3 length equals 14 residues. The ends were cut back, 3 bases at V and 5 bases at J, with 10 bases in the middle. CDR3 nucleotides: TGTGCCAGCAGTTTCCGGCAGGGGAATGAAAAACTGTTTTTT. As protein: CASSFRQGNEKLFF.

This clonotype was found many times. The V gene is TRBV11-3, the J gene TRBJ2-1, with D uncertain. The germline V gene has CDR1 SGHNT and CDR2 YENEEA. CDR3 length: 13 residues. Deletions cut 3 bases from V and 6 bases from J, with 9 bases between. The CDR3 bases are TGTGCCAGCAGCTTTTCGTCAGTCAATGAGCAGTTCTTC. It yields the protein CASSFSSVNEQFF.

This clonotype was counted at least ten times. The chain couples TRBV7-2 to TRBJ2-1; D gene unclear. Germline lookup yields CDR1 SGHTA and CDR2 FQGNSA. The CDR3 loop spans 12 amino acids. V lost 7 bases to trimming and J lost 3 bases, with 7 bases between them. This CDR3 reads CASTPVYNEQFF. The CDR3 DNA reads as TGTGCCAGCACCCCTGTCTACAATGAGCAGTTCTTC.

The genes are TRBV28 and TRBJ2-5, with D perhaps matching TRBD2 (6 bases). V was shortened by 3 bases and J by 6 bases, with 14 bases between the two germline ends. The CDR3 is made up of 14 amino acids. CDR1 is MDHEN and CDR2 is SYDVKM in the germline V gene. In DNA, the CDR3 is TGTGCCAGCAGTTTTCGGGGAGGAGGTCAGACCCAGTACTTC. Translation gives CASSFRGGGQTQYF. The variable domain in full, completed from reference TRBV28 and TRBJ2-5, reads DVKVTQSSRYLVKRTGEKVFLECVQDMDHENMFWYRQDPGLGLRLIYFSYDVKMKEKGDIPEGYSVSREKKERFSLILESASTNQTSMYLCASSFRGGGQTQYFGPGTRLLVL.

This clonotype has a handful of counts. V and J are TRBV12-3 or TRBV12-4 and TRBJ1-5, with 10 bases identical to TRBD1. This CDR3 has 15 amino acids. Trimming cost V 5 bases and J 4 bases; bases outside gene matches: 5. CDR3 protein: CASSQWTGGNQPQHF. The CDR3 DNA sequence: TGTGCCAGCAGTCAATGGACAGGGGGGAATCAGCCCCAGCATTTT.

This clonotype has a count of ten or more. CDR3 sequence (DNA): TGTGCCTGGAGGACAGGCATTAGGGATGGCTACACCTTC. It codes for CAWRTGIRDGYTF. The chain couples TRBV30 to TRBJ1-2; weak D call: TRBD1 (6 bases). From germline, CDR1 is GTSNPN and CDR2 SVGIG (reference sequence). With 3 bases removed from V and 6 bases from J, the gap between germline ends came to 14 bases. This CDR3 spans 13 amino acids.

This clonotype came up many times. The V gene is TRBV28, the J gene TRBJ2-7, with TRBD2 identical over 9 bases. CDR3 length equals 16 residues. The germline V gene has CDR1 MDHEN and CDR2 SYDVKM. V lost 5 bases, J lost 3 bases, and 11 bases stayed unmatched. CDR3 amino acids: CASSTSGASGNYEQYF. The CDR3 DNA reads TGTGCCAGCAGTACCAGCGGTGCTAGCGGGAACTACGAGCAGTACTTC.

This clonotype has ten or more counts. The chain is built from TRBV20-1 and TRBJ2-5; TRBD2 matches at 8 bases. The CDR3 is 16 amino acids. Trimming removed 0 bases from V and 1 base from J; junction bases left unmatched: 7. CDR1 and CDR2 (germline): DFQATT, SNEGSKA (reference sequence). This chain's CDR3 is CSARDHAGGTQETQYF. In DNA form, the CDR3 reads TGCAGTGCTAGAGATCATGCGGGAGGAACCCAAGAGACCCAGTACTTC.

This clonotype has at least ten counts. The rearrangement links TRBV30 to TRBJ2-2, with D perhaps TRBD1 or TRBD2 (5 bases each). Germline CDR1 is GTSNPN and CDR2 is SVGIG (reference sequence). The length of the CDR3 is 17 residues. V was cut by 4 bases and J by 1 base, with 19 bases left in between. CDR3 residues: CAWNMGRLTMNTGELFF. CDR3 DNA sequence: TGTGCCTGGAATATGGGACGTCTAACTATGAACACCGGGGAGCTGTTTTTT. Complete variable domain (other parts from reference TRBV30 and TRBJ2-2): SQTIHQWPATLVQPVGSPLSLECTVEGTSNPNLYWYRQAAGRGLQLLFYSVGIGQISSEVPQNLSASRPQDRQFILSSKKLLLSDSGFYLCAWNMGRLTMNTGELFFGEGSRLTVL.

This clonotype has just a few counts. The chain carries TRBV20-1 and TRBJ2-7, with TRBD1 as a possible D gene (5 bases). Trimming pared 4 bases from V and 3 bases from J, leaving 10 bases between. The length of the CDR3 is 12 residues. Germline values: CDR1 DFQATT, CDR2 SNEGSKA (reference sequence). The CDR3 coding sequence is TGCAGTGCTAACAGGAACGACTACGAGCAGTACTTC. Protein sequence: CSANRNDYEQYF.

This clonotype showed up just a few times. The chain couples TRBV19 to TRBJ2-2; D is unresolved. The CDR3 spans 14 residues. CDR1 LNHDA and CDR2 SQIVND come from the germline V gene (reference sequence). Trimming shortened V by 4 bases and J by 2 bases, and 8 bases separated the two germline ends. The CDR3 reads CASSRADNTGELFF. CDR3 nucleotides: TGTGCCAGTAGTAGGGCTGATAACACCGGGGAGCTGTTTTTT. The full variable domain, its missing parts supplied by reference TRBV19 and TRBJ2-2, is DGGITQSPKYLFRKEGQNVTLSCEQNLNHDAMYWYRQDPGQGLRLIYYSQIVNDFQKGDIAEGYSVSREKKESFPLTVTSAQKNPTAFYLCASSRADNTGELFFGEGSRLTVL.

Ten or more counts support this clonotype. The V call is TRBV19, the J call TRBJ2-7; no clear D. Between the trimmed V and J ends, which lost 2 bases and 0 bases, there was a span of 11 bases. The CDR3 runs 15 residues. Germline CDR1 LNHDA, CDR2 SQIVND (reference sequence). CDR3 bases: TGTGCCAGTAGTATAACCAGCAGGAGCTCCTACGAGCAGTACTTC. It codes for CASSITSRSSYEQYF.

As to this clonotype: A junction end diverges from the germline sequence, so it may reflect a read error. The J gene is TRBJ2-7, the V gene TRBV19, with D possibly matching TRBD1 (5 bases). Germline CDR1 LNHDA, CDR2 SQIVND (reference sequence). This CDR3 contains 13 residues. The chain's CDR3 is CASSLQVYYERYF. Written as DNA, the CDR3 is TGTGCCAGTAGTCTACAGGTATATTACGAGCGGTACTTC.

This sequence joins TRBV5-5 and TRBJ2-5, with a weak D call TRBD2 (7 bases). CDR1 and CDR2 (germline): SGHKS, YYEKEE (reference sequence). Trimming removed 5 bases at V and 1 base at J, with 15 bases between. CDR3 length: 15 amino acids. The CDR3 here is CASRTWGGSQETQYF. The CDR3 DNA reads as TGTGCCAGCAGGACCTGGGGGGGCTCCCAAGAGACCCAGTACTTC.

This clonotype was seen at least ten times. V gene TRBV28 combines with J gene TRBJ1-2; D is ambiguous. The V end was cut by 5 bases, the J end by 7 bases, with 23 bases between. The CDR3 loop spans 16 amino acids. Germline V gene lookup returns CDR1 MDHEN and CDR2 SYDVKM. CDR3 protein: CASSGLGLSFAGGYTF. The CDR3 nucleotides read TGTGCCAGCAGTGGTCTTGGCCTCTCCTTCGCCGGTGGCTACACCTTC.

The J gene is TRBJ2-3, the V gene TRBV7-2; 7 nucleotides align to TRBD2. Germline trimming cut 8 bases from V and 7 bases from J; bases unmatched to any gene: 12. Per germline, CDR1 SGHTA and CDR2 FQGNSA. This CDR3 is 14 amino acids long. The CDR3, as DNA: TGTGCCAGCGCCCCGAGGAGAGCGGGAAATACGCAGTATTTT. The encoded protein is CASAPRRAGNTQYF.

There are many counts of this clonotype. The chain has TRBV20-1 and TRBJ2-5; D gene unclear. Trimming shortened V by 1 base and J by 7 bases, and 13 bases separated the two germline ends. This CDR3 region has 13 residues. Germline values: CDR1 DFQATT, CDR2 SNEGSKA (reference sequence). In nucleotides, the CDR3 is TGCAGTGCTAGAGCTACTTCGGACGGGACCCAGTACTTC. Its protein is CSARATSDGTQYF.

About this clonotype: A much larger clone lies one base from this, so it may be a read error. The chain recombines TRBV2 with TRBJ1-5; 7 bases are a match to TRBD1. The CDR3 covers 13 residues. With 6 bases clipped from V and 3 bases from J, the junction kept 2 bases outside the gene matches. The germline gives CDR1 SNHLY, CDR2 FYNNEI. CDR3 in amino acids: CASSGTANQPQHF. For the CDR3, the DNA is TGTGCCAGCAGCGGGACAGCCAATCAGCCCCAGCATTTT.

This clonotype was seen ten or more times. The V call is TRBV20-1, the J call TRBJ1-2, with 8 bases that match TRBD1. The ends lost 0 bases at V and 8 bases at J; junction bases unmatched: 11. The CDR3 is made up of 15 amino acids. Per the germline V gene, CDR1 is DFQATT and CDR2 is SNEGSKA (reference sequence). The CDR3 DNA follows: TGCAGTGCTAGAGATGCGGGGCAGGGGGCGTCCGGCTACACCTTC. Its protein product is CSARDAGQGASGYTF.

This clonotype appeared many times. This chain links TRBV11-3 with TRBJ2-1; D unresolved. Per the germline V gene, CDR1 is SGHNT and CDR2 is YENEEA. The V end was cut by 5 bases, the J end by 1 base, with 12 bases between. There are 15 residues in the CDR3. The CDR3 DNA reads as TGTGCCAGCAGCCGAGGAGATTTGTCCTACAATGAGCAGTTCTTC. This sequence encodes CASSRGDLSYNEQFF.

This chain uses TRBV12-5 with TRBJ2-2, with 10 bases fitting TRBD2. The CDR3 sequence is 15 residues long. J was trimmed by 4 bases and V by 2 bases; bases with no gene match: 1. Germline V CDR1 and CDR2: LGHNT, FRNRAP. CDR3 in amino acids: CASGLTSGITGELFF. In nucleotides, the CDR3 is TGTGCTAGTGGTTTGACTAGCGGGATCACCGGGGAGCTGTTTTTT.

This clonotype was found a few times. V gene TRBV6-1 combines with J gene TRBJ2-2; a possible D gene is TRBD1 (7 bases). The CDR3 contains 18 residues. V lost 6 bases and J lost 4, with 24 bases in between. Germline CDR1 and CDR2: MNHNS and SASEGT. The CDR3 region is CASRPTAGGPGGTGELFF. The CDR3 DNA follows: TGTGCCAGCAGGCCAACGGCAGGGGGGCCCGGGGGCACCGGGGAGCTGTTTTTT.

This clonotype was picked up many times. The CDR3 DNA reads TGTGCCTGGTCCCTCGGCGGGAGTTCAGGGGAGCTGTTTTTT. Translation gives CAWSLGGSSGELFF. V is TRBV30 and J is TRBJ2-2, with 7 positions matching TRBD2. With V trimmed by 5 bases and J by 8 bases, 11 bases remained unmatched. This CDR3 contains 14 residues. Germline lookup yields CDR1 GTSNPN and CDR2 SVGIG (reference sequence).

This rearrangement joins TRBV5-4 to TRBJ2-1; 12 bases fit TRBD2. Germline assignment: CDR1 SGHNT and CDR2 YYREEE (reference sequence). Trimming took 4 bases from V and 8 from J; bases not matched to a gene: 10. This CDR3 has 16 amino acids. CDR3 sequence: CASSPLAGGPWDEQFF. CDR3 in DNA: TGTGCCAGCAGCCCACTAGCGGGAGGTCCCTGGGATGAGCAGTTCTTC.

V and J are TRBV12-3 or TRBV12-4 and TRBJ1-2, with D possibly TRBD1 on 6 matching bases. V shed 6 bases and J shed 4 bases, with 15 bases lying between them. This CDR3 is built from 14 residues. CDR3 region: CASSPRQESYGYTF. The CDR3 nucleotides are TGTGCCAGCAGCCCCCGACAGGAGAGCTATGGCTACACCTTC.